This T cell receptor beta chain derives from a study of cytomegalovirus exposure and HLA in healthy donors. 60 Vbeta and 13 Jbeta primers were used in PCR. Using immunoSEQ multiplex PCR, the repertoire was profiled, and TCRdb retains in-frame clones only, with some absent. In the table there are roughly 120,000 clones, less than 75% of which are singletons. This clone showed up just once. The TCR was taken from a woman aged 40-49 years in good health and CMV-seropositive. The sample taken for sequencing was PBMCs.

CDR3 coding DNA: TGTGCCAGCAGCCCAAAAGGGGGTGAACGGGTGGATGGCTACACCTTC. Residues: CASSPKGGERVDGYTF. The chain carries TRBV7-3 and TRBJ1-2, with D perhaps matching TRBD1 (6 bases). V lost 5 bases, J lost 6 bases, and 22 bases lay in between. The germline gives CDR1 SGHTA, CDR2 FQGTGA. This CDR3 region has 16 residues.